The sequence of this T cell receptor beta chain was determined in a study of shared clonotypes between healthy human individuals. Findings and caveats of the study: Compared with clonotypes that all four donors shared, non-shared clonotypes had lower generation probabilities.

Details on this clone: Its cognate antigen is unknown.

Positively selected for CCR7, the CD45RO-negative cells used as naive CD8 cells excluded terminally differentiated effector memory CD45RA+ cells. The donor population consisted of healthy HIV-negative adults with no recent acute infections or vaccinations. CDR3 length: 14 residues. Germline CDR1 SGHVS, CDR2 FQNEAQ. V was trimmed by 4 bases and J by 9 bases, leaving 13 bases between them. TCRdb keeps only in-frame clones here, not all; method: immunoSEQ multiplex PCR. The table has roughly 2 million clones, around 96% seen once. The sample taken for sequencing was naive CD8+ T cells sorted from blood. The chain recombines TRBV7-8 with TRBJ1-6; D unclear. This clonotype was obtained from a young man in good health. The CDR3, as DNA: TGTGCCAGCAGCTCCCAGCTGGGGTTTTCACCCCTCCACTTT. It encodes CASSSQLGFSPLHF.